This entry concerns a single T cell receptor (beta chain). Its antigen is as yet unknown. This record belongs to a study of OX40 agonist ivuxolimab in advanced cancers. Study findings and constraints: Those patients achieving a partial response at 0.1-3.0 mg/kg showed among the lowest clonal expansion.

The data were produced by immunoSEQ multiplex PCR, yet TCRdb's version contains in-frame clones alone and is incomplete. The table lists tens of thousands of clones, approximately 86% of them singletons. This CDR3 contains 13 residues. The V end lost 5 bases, the J end lost 5 bases, and 12 bases lay between the germline ends. From germline, CDR1 is LNHDA and CDR2 SQIVND (reference sequence). The receptor's source is an adult with an advanced solid tumor such as melanoma, head and neck, liver or kidney cancer. The rearrangement links TRBV19 to TRBJ1-2; D uncertain. This specimen consisted of CD4+ or CD8+ T cells sorted from blood, obtained in a trial of the OX40 agonist ivuxolimab. CDR3 nucleotide sequence: TGTGCCAGTAGTCTGGATATGTCTTATGGCTACACCTTC. This gives the protein CASSLDMSYGYTF. Variable domain in full (rest from reference TRBV19 and TRBJ1-2): DGGITQSPKYLFRKEGQNVTLSCEQNLNHDAMYWYRQDPGQGLRLIYYSQIVNDFQKGDIAEGYSVSREKKESFPLTVTSAQKNPTAFYLCASSLDMSYGYTFGSGTRLTVV.